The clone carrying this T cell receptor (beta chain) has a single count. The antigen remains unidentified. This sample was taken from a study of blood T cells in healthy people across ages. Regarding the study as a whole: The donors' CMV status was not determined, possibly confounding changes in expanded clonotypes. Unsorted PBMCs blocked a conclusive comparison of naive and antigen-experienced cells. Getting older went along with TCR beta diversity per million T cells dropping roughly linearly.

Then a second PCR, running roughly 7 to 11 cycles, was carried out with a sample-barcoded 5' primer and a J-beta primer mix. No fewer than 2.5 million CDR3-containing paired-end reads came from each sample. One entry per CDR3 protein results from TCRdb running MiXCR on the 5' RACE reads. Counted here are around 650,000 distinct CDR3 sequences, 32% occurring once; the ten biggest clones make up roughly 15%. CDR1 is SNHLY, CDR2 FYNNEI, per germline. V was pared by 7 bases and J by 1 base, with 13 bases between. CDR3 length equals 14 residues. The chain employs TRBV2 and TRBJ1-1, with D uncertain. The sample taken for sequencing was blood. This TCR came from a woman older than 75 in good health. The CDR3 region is CASIYAGSNTEAFF. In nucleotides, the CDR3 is TGTGCCAGCATATATGCGGGGTCGAACACTGAAGCTTTCTTT.